This T cell receptor (beta chain) was captured in a study of blood T cells in healthy people across ages. Overall study findings and caveats: Donors of long life had a larger count of naive CD4+ cells and greater diversity than aged donors. The unsorted PBMCs prevented any conclusive comparison of naive versus antigen-experienced cells. In older individuals, TCR beta diversity per million T cells was lower, falling roughly linearly with age.

With respect to this clonotype: What it binds is unknown.

A second about 6 to 12 cycle PCR used barcoded and J-beta primers. TCRdb called the 5' RACE reads again in MiXCR, with one record for every CDR3 protein. This table has some 1 million distinct CDR3 sequences, under 55% appearing once. The CDR3 contains 16 residues. Per the germline V gene, CDR1 is SGHRS and CDR2 is YFSETQ. V shed 4 bases and J shed 0 bases, with 11 bases lying between them. Isolated per sample were at least 7 million PBMCs. What was sequenced was blood. The sequence came from a woman aged 55 to 70 in good health. The V call is TRBV5-1, the J call TRBJ2-6; either TRBD1 or TRBD2 may fit D (6 bases each). The CDR3 nucleotides read TGCGCCAGCAGCCCCCCGGGGGCCTCTGGGGCCAACGTCCTGACTTTC. It yields the protein CASSPPGASGANVLTF. Combining the CDR3 with reference TRBV5-1 and TRBJ2-6 gives the whole variable domain KAGVTQTPRYLIKTRGQQVTLSCSPISGHRSVSWYQQTPGQGLQFLFEYFSETQRNKGNFPGRFSGRQFSNSRSEMNVSTLELGDSALYLCASSPPGASGANVLTFGAGSRLTVL.